A single sample is the source of the 17 T cell receptor beta chains below, sequenced in a study of beta chain features in type 1 diabetes. Findings and limits, study-wide: TCRB CDR3s from Type 1 diabetes patients were moderately but significantly shorter in all four CD4+ subsets.

Their antigens remain unidentified. The isolated RNA, all of it, was reverse transcribed, so expressed TCRB transcripts were what got sequenced. TCRdb's table, derived via immunoSEQ multiplex PCR, lists solely in-frame clones and lacks some. The repertoire holds about 340,000 clones, with approximately 9.7% as singletons. The sequencing sample was made of central memory CD4+ T cells from blood. These receptor sequences come from a man aged 30-40 years with type 1 diabetes.

This clone has more than one count but fewer than ten. The CDR3 loop is CASSDPAADTQYF. The CDR3 DNA follows: TGCGCCAGCAGTGATCCAGCGGCAGATACGCAGTATTTT. The chain links TRBV10-1 to TRBJ2-3; possible D gene TRBD2, 5 bases. Germline CDR1 WNHNN, CDR2 SYGVQD (reference sequence). V was cut by 3 bases and J by 4 bases, with 8 bases left in between. The CDR3 contains 13 residues.

About this clone itself: This sample includes further DNA sequences coding for the same CDR3. The chain carries TRBV7-9 and TRBJ1-2; maybe TRBD1 (5 bases). Germline V gene data show CDR1 as SEHNR and CDR2 as FQNEAQ (reference sequence). Trimming took off 1 base at V and 4 bases at J, with 10 bases between the two ends. The CDR3 totals 14 residues. The CDR3 nucleotides read TGTGCCAGCAGCTTAGTTGGGCAGGGCTATGGCTACACCTTC. It specifies CASSLVGQGYGYTF.

The chain is built from TRBV11-2 and TRBJ1-2, with D maybe TRBD1 (5 bases). The CDR3 covers 13 residues. V shed 5 bases and J shed 4 bases, with 11 bases lying between them. Germline V gene data show CDR1 as SGHAT and CDR2 as FQNNGV. The CDR3: CASSPQGTYGYTF. CDR3 nucleotides: TGTGCCAGCAGCCCCCAGGGAACCTATGGCTACACCTTC. Full variable domain (missing parts from reference TRBV11-2 and TRBJ1-2): EAGVAQSPRYKIIEKRQSVAFWCNPISGHATLYWYQQILGQGPKLLIQFQNNGVVDDSQLPKDRFSAERLKGVDSTLKIQPAKLEDSAVYLCASSPQGTYGYTFGSGTRLTVV.

This clone occurred a few times. V is TRBV7-2 and J is TRBJ2-2, with TRBD2 identical over 11 bases. CDR3 length: 18 residues. V was clipped by 5 bases and J by 1 base; unmatched bases: 9. Looked up from germline, CDR1 is SGHTA and CDR2 is FQGNSA. The CDR3 nucleotides read TGTGCCAGCAGCATTTCTTACGGACTAGCGGGGAACACCGGGGAGCTGTTTTTT. This codes for CASSISYGLAGNTGELFF.

At least ten counts were recorded for this clone. The chain joins TRBV5-1 to TRBJ2-2; 7 positions match TRBD2. Germline CDR1 is SGHRS and CDR2 is YFSETQ. The V segment lost 1 base and the J segment 1 base; nucleotides outside the gene matches: 4. The CDR3 has 16 amino acids. The CDR3 DNA follows: TGCGCCAGCAGCTTGAGGCCTAGCGGGAACACCGGGGAGCTGTTTTTT. Translated: CASSLRPSGNTGELFF.

This clone came up many times. V gene TRBV4-3 combines with J gene TRBJ1-2, with a tentative D call TRBD1 (5 bases). This CDR3 region has 14 residues. CDR1 is LGHNA, CDR2 YSLEER, per germline. The V end was cut by 0 bases, the J end by 8 bases, with 13 bases between. The CDR3 region has the DNA TGCGCCAGCAGCCAAGAGGAGGGGATGGGCGGCTACACCTTC. Its protein is CASSQEEGMGGYTF.

This clone showed up many times. The chain recombines TRBV28 with TRBJ1-6; 10 bases align to TRBD1. Germline V gene lookup returns CDR1 MDHEN and CDR2 SYDVKM. With 5 bases clipped from V and 10 bases from J, the junction kept 5 bases outside the gene matches. The CDR3 has 14 residues. Written as DNA, the CDR3 is TGTGCCAGCAGTCCAGGACAGGGGGACTCACCCCTCCACTTT. This gives the protein CASSPGQGDSPLHF.

This clone has a handful of counts. The chain carries TRBV4-3 and TRBJ2-7; D not resolved. This CDR3 contains 15 residues. Germline CDR1 reads LGHNA; CDR2 reads YSLEER. Trimming stripped 3 bases from V and 2 bases from J, with 14 bases between. The CDR3 is CASSQAAGVTYEQYF. In DNA form, the CDR3 reads TGCGCCAGCAGCCAGGCGGCCGGCGTAACCTACGAGCAGTACTTC.

The gene calls are TRBV18 and TRBJ1-3; D ambiguous. Germline values: CDR1 KGHSH, CDR2 LQKENI. This CDR3 comprises 15 residues. Trimming removed 3 bases at V and 0 bases at J, with 9 bases between. The CDR3 reads CASSPGRSSGNTIYF. DNA for the CDR3: TGTGCCAGCTCACCCGGACGGAGCTCTGGAAACACCATATATTTT.

The chain links TRBV19 to TRBJ1-2, with 8 bases fitting TRBD1. The germline gives CDR1 LNHDA, CDR2 SQIVND (reference sequence). There are 14 residues in the CDR3. The V gene end was trimmed by 5 bases and the J gene end by 4 bases; junction bases not matched to a gene: 6. CDR3 protein: CASSGRGQGYGYTF. The CDR3 nucleotides are TGTGCCAGTAGTGGCAGGGGGCAGGGCTATGGCTACACCTTC.

The gene calls are TRBV7-2 and TRBJ2-2, with 9 nucleotides matching TRBD1. Germline V gene data show CDR1 as SGHTA and CDR2 as FQGNSA. The CDR3 is 16 amino acids. V shed 5 bases and J 4 bases; nucleotides not matched to a gene: 8. CDR3 sequence (DNA): TGTGCCAGCAGCCCATGGACAGGGGATGGCACCGGGGAGCTGTTTTTT. This encodes CASSPWTGDGTGELFF.

The gene calls are TRBV30 and TRBJ1-6; unclear D gene. Germline V gene data show CDR1 as GTSNPN and CDR2 as SVGIG (reference sequence). The CDR3 is 12 residues long. With 1 base removed from V and 6 bases from J, the gap between germline ends came to 4 bases. In DNA form, the CDR3 reads TGTGCCTGGAGTGAGGGTAATTCACCCCTCCACTTT. This translates into CAWSEGNSPLHF.

As concerns this clone: The sample holds other DNA sequences that translate to the same CDR3. J is TRBJ2-3 and V is TRBV5-1; 10 positions match TRBD2. This CDR3 comprises 16 residues. V lost 4 bases to trimming and J lost 0 bases; unmatched junction nucleotides: 5. CDR1 and CDR2 (germline): SGHRS, YFSETQ. CDR3 nucleotide sequence: TGCGCCAGCAGCAGCCTAGCGGGGGCTAGCACAGATACGCAGTATTTT. Residues: CASSSLAGASTDTQYF.

This clone came up a few times. The chain uses TRBV4-3 and TRBJ2-1; 14 bases agree with TRBD2. The CDR3 loop spans 15 amino acids. The V and J ends lost 4 bases and 9 bases, in that order; junction bases with no gene match: 5. CDR1 is LGHNA and CDR2 is YSLEER in the germline V gene. CDR3 nucleotide sequence: TGCGCCAGCAGCCGGACTAGCGGGGGGAACGGTGAGCAGTTCTTC. Translating gives CASSRTSGGNGEQFF.

DNA for the CDR3: TGTGCCAGCAGTAATTTCGGACAGGTCGGGGAGACCCAGTACTTC. Amino acids: CASSNFGQVGETQYF. This rearrangement joins TRBV27 to TRBJ2-5; 7 positions match TRBD1. CDR1 MNHEY and CDR2 SMNVEV come from the germline V gene (reference sequence). This CDR3 is 15 amino acids long. V shed 5 bases, J shed 5 bases, and the junction held 11 bases outside the gene matches.

This clone was counted a few times. A junction end diverges from the germline sequence, so it may reflect a read error. For the CDR3, the DNA is TGTGCTAGCAGCCGAGGACAGGGGGAAACCTACGAGCAGTACTTC. It specifies CASSRGQGETYEQYF. The chain recombines TRBV7-7 with TRBJ2-7; 10 bases match TRBD1. CDR3 length: 15 amino acids. Germline CDR1 and CDR2: SSHAT and FNYEAQ (reference sequence).

This clone was counted only a few times. The same CDR3 also results from other DNA sequences found in this sample. The chain couples TRBV18 to TRBJ1-1; D unresolved. The CDR3 sequence is 14 residues long. Germline loops: CDR1 KGHSH, CDR2 LQKENI. With 3 bases removed from V and 3 bases from J, the gap between germline ends came to 11 bases. The CDR3 is CASSPGTEHTEAFF. Written as DNA, the CDR3 is TGTGCCAGCTCACCGGGAACAGAGCACACTGAAGCTTTCTTT. Full variable domain (rest looked up from reference TRBV18 and TRBJ1-1): NAGVMQNPRHLVRRRGQEARLRCSPMKGHSHVYWYRQLPEEGLKFMVYLQKENIIDESGMPKERFSAEFPKEGPSILRIQQVVRGDSAAYFCASSPGTEHTEAFFGQGTRLTVV.